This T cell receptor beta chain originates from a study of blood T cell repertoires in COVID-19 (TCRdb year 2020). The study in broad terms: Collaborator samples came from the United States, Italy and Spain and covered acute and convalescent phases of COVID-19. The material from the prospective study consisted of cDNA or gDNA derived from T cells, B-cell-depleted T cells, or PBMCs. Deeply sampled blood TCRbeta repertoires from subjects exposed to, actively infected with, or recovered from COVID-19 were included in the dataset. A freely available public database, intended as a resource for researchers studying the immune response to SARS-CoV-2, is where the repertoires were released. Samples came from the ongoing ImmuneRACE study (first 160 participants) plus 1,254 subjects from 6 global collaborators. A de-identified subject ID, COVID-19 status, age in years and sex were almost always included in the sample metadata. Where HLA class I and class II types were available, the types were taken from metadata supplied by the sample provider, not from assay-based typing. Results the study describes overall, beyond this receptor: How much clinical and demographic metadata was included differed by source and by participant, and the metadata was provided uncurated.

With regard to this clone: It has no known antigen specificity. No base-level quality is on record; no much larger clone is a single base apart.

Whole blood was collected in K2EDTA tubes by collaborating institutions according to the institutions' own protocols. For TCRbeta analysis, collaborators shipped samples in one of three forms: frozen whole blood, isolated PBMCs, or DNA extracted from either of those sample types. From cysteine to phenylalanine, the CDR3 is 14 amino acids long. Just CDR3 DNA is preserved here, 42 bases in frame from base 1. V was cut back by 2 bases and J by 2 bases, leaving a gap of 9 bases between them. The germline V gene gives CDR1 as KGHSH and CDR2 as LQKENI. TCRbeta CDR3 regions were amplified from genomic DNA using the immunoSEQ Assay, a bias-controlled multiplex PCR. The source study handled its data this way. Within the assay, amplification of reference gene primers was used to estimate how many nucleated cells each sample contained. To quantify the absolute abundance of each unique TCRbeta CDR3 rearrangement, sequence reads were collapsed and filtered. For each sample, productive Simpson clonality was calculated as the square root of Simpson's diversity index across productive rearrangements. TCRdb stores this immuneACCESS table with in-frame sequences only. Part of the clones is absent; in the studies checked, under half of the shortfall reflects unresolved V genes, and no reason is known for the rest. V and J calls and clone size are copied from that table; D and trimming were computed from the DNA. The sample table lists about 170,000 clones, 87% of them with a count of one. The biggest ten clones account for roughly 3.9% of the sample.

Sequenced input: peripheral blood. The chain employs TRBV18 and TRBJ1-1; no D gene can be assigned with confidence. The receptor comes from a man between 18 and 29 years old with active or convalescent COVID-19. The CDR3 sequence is CASSPRRTNTEAFF. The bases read TGTGCCAGCTCACCAAGGAGAACAAACACTGAAGCTTTCTTT.